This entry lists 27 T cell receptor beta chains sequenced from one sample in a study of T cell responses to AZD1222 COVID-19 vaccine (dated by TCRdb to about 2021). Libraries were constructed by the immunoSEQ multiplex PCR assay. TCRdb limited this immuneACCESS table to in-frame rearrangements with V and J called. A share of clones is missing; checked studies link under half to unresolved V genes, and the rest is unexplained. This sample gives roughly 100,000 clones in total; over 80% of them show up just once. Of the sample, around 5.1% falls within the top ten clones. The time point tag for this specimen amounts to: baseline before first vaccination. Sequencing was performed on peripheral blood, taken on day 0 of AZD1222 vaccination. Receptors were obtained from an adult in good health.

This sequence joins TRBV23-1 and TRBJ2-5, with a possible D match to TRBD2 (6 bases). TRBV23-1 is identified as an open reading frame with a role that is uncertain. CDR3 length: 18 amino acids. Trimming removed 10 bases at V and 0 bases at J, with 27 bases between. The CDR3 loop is CANPPHGQGAGYQETQYF. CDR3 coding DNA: TGCGCCAACCCCCCCCATGGGCAGGGTGCGGGGTACCAAGAGACCCAGTACTTC.

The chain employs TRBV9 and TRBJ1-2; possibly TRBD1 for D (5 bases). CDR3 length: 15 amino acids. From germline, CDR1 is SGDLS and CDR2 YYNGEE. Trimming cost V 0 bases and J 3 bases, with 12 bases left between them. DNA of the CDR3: TGTGCCAGCAGCGTAGGGTCTTTAGGGGACTATGGCTACACCTTC. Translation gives CASSVGSLGDYGYTF. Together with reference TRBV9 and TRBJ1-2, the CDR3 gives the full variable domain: DSGVTQTPKHLITATGQRVTLRCSPRSGDLSVYWYQQSLDQGLQFLIQYYNGEERAKGNILERFSAQQFPDLHSELNLSSLELGDSALYFCASSVGSLGDYGYTFGSGTRLTVV.

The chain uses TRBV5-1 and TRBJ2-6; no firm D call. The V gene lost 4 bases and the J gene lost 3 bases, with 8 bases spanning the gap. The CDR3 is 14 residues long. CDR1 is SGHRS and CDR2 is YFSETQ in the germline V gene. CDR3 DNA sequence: TGCGCCAGCAGCCGTAATTATGGGGCCAACGTCCTGACTTTC. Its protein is CASSRNYGANVLTF.

The CDR3 bases are TGCGCCAGCAGCCCTCGTGAGAACACCGGGGAGCTGTTTTTT. It codes for CASSPRENTGELFF. The chain couples TRBV5-1 to TRBJ2-2; D not certain. The CDR3 has 14 amino acids. Trimming cost V 4 bases and J 1 base, with 8 bases left between them. CDR1 SGHRS and CDR2 YFSETQ come from the germline V gene.

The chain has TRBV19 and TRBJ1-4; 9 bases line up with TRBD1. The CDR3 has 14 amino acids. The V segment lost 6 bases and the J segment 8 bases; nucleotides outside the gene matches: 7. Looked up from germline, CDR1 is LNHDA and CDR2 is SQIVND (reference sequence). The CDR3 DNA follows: TGTGCCAGTAGCCGGACAGGGGACGGAGAAAAACTGTTTTTT. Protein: CASSRTGDGEKLFF.

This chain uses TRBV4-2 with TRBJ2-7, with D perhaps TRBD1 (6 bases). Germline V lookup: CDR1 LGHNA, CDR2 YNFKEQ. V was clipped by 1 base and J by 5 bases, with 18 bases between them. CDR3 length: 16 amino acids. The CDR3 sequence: CASSQARTSGVDEQYF. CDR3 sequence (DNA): TGTGCCAGCAGCCAAGCCCGAACGTCAGGGGTCGACGAGCAGTACTTC.

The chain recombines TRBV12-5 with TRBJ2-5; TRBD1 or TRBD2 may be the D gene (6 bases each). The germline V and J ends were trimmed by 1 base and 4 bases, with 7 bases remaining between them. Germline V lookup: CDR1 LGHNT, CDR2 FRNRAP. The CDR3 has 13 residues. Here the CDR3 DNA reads TGTGCTAGTGGTTTGGGGGGGGCAGAGACCCAGTACTTC. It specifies CASGLGGAETQYF.

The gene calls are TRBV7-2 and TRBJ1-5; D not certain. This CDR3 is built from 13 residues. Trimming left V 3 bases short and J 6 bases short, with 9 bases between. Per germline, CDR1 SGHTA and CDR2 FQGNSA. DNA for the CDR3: TGTGCCAGCAGCTTGATAAGCGGTCAGCCCCAGCATTTT. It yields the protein CASSLISGQPQHF.

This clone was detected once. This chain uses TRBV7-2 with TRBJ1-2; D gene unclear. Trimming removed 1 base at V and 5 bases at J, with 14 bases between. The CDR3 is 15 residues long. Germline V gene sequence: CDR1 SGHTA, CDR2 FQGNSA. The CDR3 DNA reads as TGTGCCAGCAGCTTAGACCCCGGAAAGGGTTATGGCTACACCTTC. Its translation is CASSLDPGKGYGYTF.

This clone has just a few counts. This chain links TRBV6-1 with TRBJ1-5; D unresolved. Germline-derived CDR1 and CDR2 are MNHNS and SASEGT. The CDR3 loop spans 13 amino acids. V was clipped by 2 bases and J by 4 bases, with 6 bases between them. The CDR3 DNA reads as TGTGCCAGCAGTGAAAGAGAAAATCAGCCCCAGCATTTT. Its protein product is CASSERENQPQHF.

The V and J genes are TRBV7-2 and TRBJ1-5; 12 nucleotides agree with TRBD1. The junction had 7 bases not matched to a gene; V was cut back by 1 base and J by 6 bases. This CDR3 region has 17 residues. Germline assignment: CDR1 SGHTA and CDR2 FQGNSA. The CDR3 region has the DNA TGTGCCAGCAGCTTAGAGGGGGACAGGGGGCAACGTCAGCCCCAGCATTTT. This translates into CASSLEGDRGQRQPQHF.

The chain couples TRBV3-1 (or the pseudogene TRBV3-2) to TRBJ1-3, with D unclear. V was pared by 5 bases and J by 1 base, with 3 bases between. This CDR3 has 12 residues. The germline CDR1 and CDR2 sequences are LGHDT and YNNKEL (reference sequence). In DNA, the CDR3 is TGTGCCAGCAGCTATTCTGGAAACACCATATATTTT. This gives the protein CASSYSGNTIYF.

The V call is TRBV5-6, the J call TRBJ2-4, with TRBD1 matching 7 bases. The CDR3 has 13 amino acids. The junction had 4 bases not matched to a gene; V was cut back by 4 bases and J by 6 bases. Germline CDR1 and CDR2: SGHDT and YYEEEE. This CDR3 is CASSPTGVNIQYF. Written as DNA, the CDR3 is TGTGCCAGCAGCCCTACAGGGGTAAACATTCAGTACTTC.

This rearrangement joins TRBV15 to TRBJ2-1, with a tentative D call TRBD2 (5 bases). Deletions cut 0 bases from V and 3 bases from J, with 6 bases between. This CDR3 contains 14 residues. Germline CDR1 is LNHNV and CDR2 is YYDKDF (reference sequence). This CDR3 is CATSREGVYNEQFF. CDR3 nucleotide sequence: TGTGCCACCAGCAGAGAGGGAGTCTACAATGAGCAGTTCTTC.

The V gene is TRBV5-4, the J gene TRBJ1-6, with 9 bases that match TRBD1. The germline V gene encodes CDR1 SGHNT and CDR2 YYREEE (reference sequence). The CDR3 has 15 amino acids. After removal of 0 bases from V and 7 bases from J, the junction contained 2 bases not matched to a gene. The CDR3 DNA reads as TGTGCCAGCAGCTTGGCACAGGGGGCCAATTCACCCCTCCACTTT. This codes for CASSLAQGANSPLHF.

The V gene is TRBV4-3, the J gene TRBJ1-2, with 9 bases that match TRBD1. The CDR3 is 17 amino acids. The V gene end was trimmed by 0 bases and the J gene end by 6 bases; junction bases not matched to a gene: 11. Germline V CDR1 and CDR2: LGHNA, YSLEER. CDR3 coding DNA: TGCGCCAGCAGCCAAGATCCCGCCGGACAGGGGACCGATGGCTACACCTTC. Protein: CASSQDPAGQGTDGYTF.

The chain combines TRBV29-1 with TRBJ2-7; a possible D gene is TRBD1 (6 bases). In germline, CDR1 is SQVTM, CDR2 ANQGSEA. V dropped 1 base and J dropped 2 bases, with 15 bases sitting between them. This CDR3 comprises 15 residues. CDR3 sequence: CSVEVGAAVPYEQYF. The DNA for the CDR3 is TGCAGCGTTGAAGTGGGGGCCGCTGTACCCTACGAGCAGTACTTC.

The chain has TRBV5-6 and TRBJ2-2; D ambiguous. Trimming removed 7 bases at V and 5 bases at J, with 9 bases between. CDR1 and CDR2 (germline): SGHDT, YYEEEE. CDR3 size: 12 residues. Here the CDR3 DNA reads TGTGCCAGCCACCGGCGGACCGGGGAGCTGTTTTTT. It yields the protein CASHRRTGELFF. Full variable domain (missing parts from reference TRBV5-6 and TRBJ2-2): DAGVTQSPTHLIKTRGQQVTLRCSPKSGHDTVSWYQQALGQGPQFIFQYYEEEERQRGNFPDRFSGHQFPNYSSELNVNALLLGDSALYLCASHRRTGELFFGEGSRLTVL.

The CDR3 coding sequence is TGTGCCAGCAGGTTACAGGGTTCCTACAATGAGCAGTTCTTC. It codes for CASRLQGSYNEQFF. The chain is built from TRBV6-5 and TRBJ2-1, with D perhaps TRBD1 (6 bases). Germline V lookup: CDR1 MNHEY, CDR2 SVGAGI. V lost 6 bases to trimming and J lost 1 base, with 10 bases between them. This CDR3 spans 14 amino acids.

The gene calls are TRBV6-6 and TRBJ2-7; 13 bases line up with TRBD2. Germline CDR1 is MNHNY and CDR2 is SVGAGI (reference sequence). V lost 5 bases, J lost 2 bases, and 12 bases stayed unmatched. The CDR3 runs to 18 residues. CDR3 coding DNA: TGTGCCAGCAGTCTTTTGCGGACTAGCGGGGGCCAAGCCTACGAGCAGTACTTC. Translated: CASSLLRTSGGQAYEQYF.

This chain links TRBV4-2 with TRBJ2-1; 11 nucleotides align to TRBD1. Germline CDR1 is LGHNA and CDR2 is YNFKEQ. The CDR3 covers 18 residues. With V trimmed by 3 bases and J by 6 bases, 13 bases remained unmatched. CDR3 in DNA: TGTGCCAGCAGCCAGGCCGGACAGGGGGCGATTGGCCCCAATGAGCAGTTCTTC. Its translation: CASSQAGQGAIGPNEQFF.

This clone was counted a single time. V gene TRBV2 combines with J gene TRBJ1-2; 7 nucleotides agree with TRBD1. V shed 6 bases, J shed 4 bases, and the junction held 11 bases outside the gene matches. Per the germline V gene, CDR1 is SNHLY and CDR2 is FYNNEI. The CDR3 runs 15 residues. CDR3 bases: TGTGCCAGCAGGTACCCGGGACAGACGATCTATGGCTACACCTTC. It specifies CASRYPGQTIYGYTF.

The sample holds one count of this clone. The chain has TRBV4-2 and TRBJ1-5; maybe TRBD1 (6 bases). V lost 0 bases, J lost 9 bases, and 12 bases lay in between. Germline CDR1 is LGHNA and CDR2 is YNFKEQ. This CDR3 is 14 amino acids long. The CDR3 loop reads CASSQETGSGPQHF. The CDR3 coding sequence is TGTGCCAGCAGCCAAGAAACAGGGTCAGGGCCCCAGCATTTT.

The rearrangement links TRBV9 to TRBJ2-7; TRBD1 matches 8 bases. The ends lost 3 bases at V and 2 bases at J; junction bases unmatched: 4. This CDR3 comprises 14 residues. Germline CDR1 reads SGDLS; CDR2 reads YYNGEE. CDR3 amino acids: CASSDGTGPYEQYF. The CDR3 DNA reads TGTGCCAGCAGCGACGGGACAGGACCCTACGAGCAGTACTTC.

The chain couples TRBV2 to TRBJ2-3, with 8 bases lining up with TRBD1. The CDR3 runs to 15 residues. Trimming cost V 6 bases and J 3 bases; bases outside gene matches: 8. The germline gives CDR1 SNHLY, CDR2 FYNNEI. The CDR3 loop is CASRRQGITTDTQYF. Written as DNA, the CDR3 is TGTGCCAGCAGACGACAGGGGATAACTACAGATACGCAGTATTTT.

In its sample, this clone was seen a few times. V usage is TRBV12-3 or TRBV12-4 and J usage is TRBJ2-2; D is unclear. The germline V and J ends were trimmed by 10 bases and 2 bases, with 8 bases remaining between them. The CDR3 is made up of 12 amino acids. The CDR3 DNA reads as TGTGCCATTAGACGAAACACCGGGGAGCTGTTTTTT. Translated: CAIRRNTGELFF.

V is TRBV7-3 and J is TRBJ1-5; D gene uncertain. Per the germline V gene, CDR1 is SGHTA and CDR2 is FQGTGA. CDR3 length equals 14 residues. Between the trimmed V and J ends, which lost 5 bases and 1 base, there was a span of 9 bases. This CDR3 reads CASSPRPSNQPQHF. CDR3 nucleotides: TGTGCCAGCAGCCCTAGACCGAGCAATCAGCCCCAGCATTTT.